The source of this T cell receptor (beta chain) is a study of T cell responses to AZD1222 COVID-19 vaccine. The repertoire was sequenced with immunoSEQ multiplex PCR; TCRdb's copy has only in-frame clones and lacks some. The table lists tens of thousands of clones, around 92% of them singletons. The CDR3 covers 15 residues. The germline V gene has CDR1 KGHSH and CDR2 LQKENI. V lost 3 bases and J 6 bases, leaving 17 bases between the germline ends. Turning to this clone: Its specificity is not known.

The study, taken as a whole, reports: Variant regions that are unmutated are reportedly the target of nearly half of spike-specific TCRs. Possibly, clonal diversity was underestimated; donors were largely white British and included more females.

The sequenced sample was peripheral blood, obtained 28 days after the second AZD1222 dose. The TCR originated in an adult who received the AZD1222 COVID-19 vaccine. The chain recombines TRBV18 with TRBJ1-1; weak D call: TRBD1 (5 bases). CDR3 nucleotide sequence: TGTGCCAGCTCACCCCGGGGACCGAGAAACCCTGAAGCTTTCTTT. This sequence encodes CASSPRGPRNPEAFF.